Following are 9 T cell receptor beta chains from one sample sequenced in a study of PD-L1 blockade in urothelial cancer. Libraries were prepared by immunoSEQ multiplex PCR; TCRdb keeps only in-frame clonotypes and omits some of them. The top ten hold 3% to 4% of the sample, which has just under 50,000 clones, roughly 80% seen once. This sample's time point: pretreatment peripheral blood. The specimen was PBMCs, collected around atezolizumab (anti-PD-L1) treatment. These receptors originate from a man aged 70-80 years with urothelial cancer.

The chain uses TRBV4-2 and TRBJ2-1; 9 nucleotides agree with TRBD2. CDR3 length equals 17 residues. Germline trimming cut 1 base from V and 9 bases from J; bases unmatched to any gene: 13. Germline lookup yields CDR1 LGHNA and CDR2 YNFKEQ. The CDR3 coding sequence is TGTGCCAGCAGCCAAGTTGCCGGGCGGGAGGGCCGAAGTGAGCAGTTCTTC. Its protein product is CASSQVAGREGRSEQFF.

CDR3 loop: CASSRGLAGRQETQYF. In DNA, the CDR3 is TGTGCCAGCAGCCGGGGACTAGCGGGTCGTCAAGAGACCCAGTACTTC. The V call is TRBV13, the J call TRBJ2-5, with 12 positions matching TRBD2. This CDR3 region has 16 residues. The V gene end was trimmed by 5 bases and the J gene end by 2 bases; junction bases not matched to a gene: 6. Germline V gives CDR1 PRHDT, CDR2 FYEKMQ (reference sequence).

The chain combines TRBV5-6 with TRBJ2-3; D is possibly TRBD1 (5 bases). Germline lookup yields CDR1 SGHDT and CDR2 YYEEEE. Deletions cut 4 bases from V and 0 bases from J, with 9 bases between. The length of the CDR3 is 14 residues. CDR3 in amino acids: CASSRTPSTDTQYF. In DNA form, the CDR3 reads TGTGCCAGCAGCCGGACACCTAGCACAGATACGCAGTATTTT.

This chain uses TRBV6-5 with TRBJ2-7; 9 bases line up with TRBD1. The V gene end was trimmed by 7 bases and the J gene end by 5 bases; junction bases not matched to a gene: 6. This CDR3 is 13 amino acids long. Germline values: CDR1 MNHEY, CDR2 SVGAGI. The CDR3 loop is CASNPGQGNEQYF. In DNA, the CDR3 is TGTGCCAGCAACCCGGGACAGGGTAACGAGCAGTACTTC.

The chain links TRBV9 to TRBJ2-3, with TRBD2 identical over 11 bases. In germline, CDR1 is SGDLS, CDR2 YYNGEE. This CDR3 is built from 16 residues. V shed 4 bases and J 6 bases; nucleotides not matched to a gene: 10. The CDR3 loop is CASSPTGTSGPDTQYF. CDR3 DNA: TGTGCCAGCAGCCCAACCGGGACTAGCGGCCCCGATACGCAGTATTTT.

This chain links TRBV29-1 with TRBJ2-7; 10 positions agree with TRBD1. The V gene end was trimmed by 5 bases and the J gene end by 5 bases; junction bases not matched to a gene: 6. This CDR3 contains 13 residues. Germline values: CDR1 SQVTM, CDR2 ANQGSEA. Here the CDR3 reads CSVSDRGLNEQYF. CDR3 nucleotides: TGCAGCGTTTCTGACAGGGGGCTGAACGAGCAGTACTTC.

The chain joins TRBV10-3 to TRBJ1-2; TRBD1 might be the D (5 bases). CDR1 and CDR2 (germline): ENHRY, SYGVKD. The V and J ends lost 4 bases and 1 base respectively, with 7 bases between them. The CDR3 runs to 13 residues. CDR3 DNA: TGTGCCATCAGTGTACAGGTTAACTATGGCTACACCTTC. Protein: CAISVQVNYGYTF.

The rearrangement links TRBV5-1 to TRBJ2-1; 8 nucleotides agree with TRBD2. This CDR3 is 16 amino acids long. Looked up from germline, CDR1 is SGHRS and CDR2 is YFSETQ. V lost 1 base to trimming and J lost 7 bases; unmatched junction nucleotides: 10. The CDR3 sequence: CASSLSAGGGFNEQFF. DNA of the CDR3: TGCGCCAGCAGCTTGAGCGCGGGAGGAGGGTTTAATGAGCAGTTCTTC.

V usage is TRBV7-9 and J usage is TRBJ1-4; 9 positions agree with TRBD1. There are 14 residues in the CDR3. V lost 6 bases, J lost 7 bases, and 6 bases stayed unmatched. Per germline, CDR1 SEHNR and CDR2 FQNEAQ (reference sequence). The CDR3 nucleotides are TGTGCCAGCAGTACCGGGACAGGGCCTGAAAAACTGTTTTTT. This codes for CASSTGTGPEKLFF.